This TCR beta chain came from a study of blood T cell repertoires in COVID-19. Study-wide background: Samples came from the United States, Italy and Spain, spanning acute and convalescent COVID-19. The cDNA or gDNA used as material had been derived from T cells, B-cell-depleted T cells, or PBMCs.

Trimming stripped 1 base from V and 4 bases from J, with 16 bases between. The germline gives CDR1 MGHRA, CDR2 YSYEKL. The CDR3 has 16 amino acids. Only a few counts were recorded for this clone. The assay was immunoSEQ multiplex PCR, and TCRdb's table has in-frame clones only and misses some. The sample lists approximately 280,000 clones, around 89% seen once, with 1.7% in the top ten. Living in 24 US areas, the participants were between roughly 18 and 89 years of age. The rearrangement uses TRBV4-1 and TRBJ1-2, with TRBD1 as a possible D gene (6 bases). The sequenced material came from PBMCs or T cells enriched from blood (not recorded which). This receptor was taken from a woman aged 18-30 years with acute COVID-19. The CDR3 is CASSQVRIQGSYGYTF. The CDR3 DNA follows: TGCGCCAGCAGCCAAGTGCGCATCCAGGGGTCCTATGGCTACACCTTC.